One and the same sample provided the 27 T cell receptor beta chains below, sequenced in a study of blood T cells in healthy people across ages. The authors ran a second PCR of 7 to 11 cycles using a sample-barcoded 5' primer and a J-beta primer mix. In TCRdb, the 5' RACE reads were re-called with MiXCR into one record per CDR3 protein. The sample lists some 1,000,000 distinct CDR3 sequences; under 30% were seen once. Separately, the same data were catalogued under a study of T cells of mothers and their children.

The sample comprised blood. Source of these receptors: a girl aged 2 to 9 in good health.

The rearrangement joins TRBV29-1 to TRBJ2-1; 7 bases match TRBD1. This CDR3 has 12 amino acids. Germline CDR1 reads SQVTM; CDR2 reads ANQGSEA. V shed 7 bases, J shed 5 bases, and the junction held 5 bases outside the gene matches. This CDR3 reads CSAGTDDNEQFF. The CDR3 DNA follows: TGCAGCGCCGGGACAGACGACAATGAGCAGTTCTTC.

This clonotype was detected only a few times. The V call is TRBV11-3, the J call TRBJ2-5; 10 positions agree with TRBD2. This CDR3 contains 18 residues. J gave up 0 bases and V 5 bases, and 12 bases lay outside the gene matches. Germline CDR1 reads SGHNT; CDR2 reads YENEEA. CDR3 protein: CASSPGQSSGGYQETQYF. The DNA of the CDR3 is TGTGCCAGCAGCCCCGGACAATCTAGCGGGGGTTACCAAGAGACCCAGTACTTC.

The V and J genes are TRBV5-5 and TRBJ2-3; D not resolved. The V end was cut by 6 bases, the J end by 6 bases, with 20 bases between. The CDR3 is 15 amino acids. Germline CDR1 reads SGHKS; CDR2 reads YYEKEE (reference sequence). In nucleotides, the CDR3 is TGTGCCAGCACCTTAAACGCGATGGTGGGGGATACGCAGTATTTT. It encodes CASTLNAMVGDTQYF.

The table lists this clonotype with a few counts. The CDR3 DNA follows: TGTGCCAGCAGGCTGGGAGGCACCGGGGAGCTGTTTTTT. Protein product: CASRLGGTGELFF. V usage is TRBV12-3 or TRBV12-4 and J usage is TRBJ2-2, with a tentative D call TRBD2 (6 bases). The CDR3 spans 13 residues. V lost 6 bases, J lost 4 bases, and 9 bases lay in between.

The gene calls are TRBV5-1 and TRBJ1-3; D remains unclear. The CDR3 covers 16 residues. Germline values: CDR1 SGHRS, CDR2 YFSETQ. Trimming took 0 bases from V and 0 from J, leaving 10 bases between them. CDR3 bases: TGCGCCAGCAGCTTGGGTCGCGCTTTCTCTGGAAACACCATATATTTT. This translates into CASSLGRAFSGNTIYF. Based on the CDR3 plus reference TRBV5-1 and TRBJ1-3, the full variable domain is KAGVTQTPRYLIKTRGQQVTLSCSPISGHRSVSWYQQTPGQGLQFLFEYFSETQRNKGNFPGRFSGRQFSNSRSEMNVSTLELGDSALYLCASSLGRAFSGNTIYFGEGSWLTVV.

This clonotype was seen only a few times. The chain couples TRBV7-9 to TRBJ2-3, with a possible D match to TRBD2 (6 bases). V was pared by 1 base and J by 14 bases, with 16 bases between. The V gene's germline CDR1 is SEHNR and CDR2 FQNEAQ (reference sequence). The CDR3 runs 13 residues. CDR3 amino acids: CASSLDGGGASYF. The CDR3 DNA follows: TGTGCCAGCAGCTTAGATGGAGGCGGGGCCTCGTATTTT.

The chain joins TRBV7-6 to TRBJ2-7; D is ambiguous. The germline V and J ends were trimmed by 4 bases and 5 bases, with 12 bases remaining between them. CDR1 is SGHVS, CDR2 FNYEAQ, per germline. The CDR3 is made up of 13 amino acids. CDR3 sequence (DNA): TGTGCCAGCAGCTCTCTTGATTCCCACGAGCAGTACTTC. Residues: CASSSLDSHEQYF.

This clonotype was observed a handful of times. J is TRBJ2-3 and V is TRBV6-2 or TRBV6-3; D remains unclear. CDR3 length: 12 residues. The germline V and J ends were trimmed by 2 bases and 4 bases, with 4 bases remaining between them. Germline V CDR1 and CDR2: MNHEY, SVGEGT. In nucleotides, the CDR3 is TGTGCCAGCAGTTACCCCCCAGATACGCAGTATTTT. Encoded protein: CASSYPPDTQYF.

The rearrangement links TRBV20-1 to TRBJ1-2; D not certain. Germline V gives CDR1 DFQATT, CDR2 SNEGSKA (reference sequence). V was shortened by 5 bases and J by 0 bases, with 7 bases between the two germline ends. The CDR3 totals 12 residues. CDR3 residues: CSAPSANYGYTF. The CDR3 region has the DNA TGCAGTGCTCCGTCGGCTAACTATGGCTACACCTTC.

With regard to this clonotype: The junction shows a germline mismatch at one end, possibly a read error. This rearrangement joins TRBV3-1 to TRBJ2-1, with a weak D call TRBD1 (6 bases). CDR3 length: 14 amino acids. CDR1 and CDR2 (germline): LGHDT, YNNKEL (reference sequence). CDR3: CASSQQQGQDEQFF. DNA for the CDR3: TGCGCCAGCAGCCAACAGCAGGGGCAAGATGAGCAGTTCTTC.

This clonotype came up a few times. V is TRBV5-1 and J is TRBJ2-3, with D hard to call. The CDR3 consists of 14 residues. V was trimmed by 5 bases and J by 0 bases, leaving 10 bases between them. CDR1 and CDR2 (germline): SGHRS, YFSETQ. Here the CDR3 reads CASRSVSSTDTQYF. CDR3 coding DNA: TGCGCCAGCAGGTCTGTTTCTAGCACAGATACGCAGTATTTT. The whole variable domain, remainder taken from reference TRBV5-1 and TRBJ2-3, is KAGVTQTPRYLIKTRGQQVTLSCSPISGHRSVSWYQQTPGQGLQFLFEYFSETQRNKGNFPGRFSGRQFSNSRSEMNVSTLELGDSALYLCASRSVSSTDTQYFGPGTRLTVL.

The rearrangement joins TRBV6-2 or TRBV6-3 to TRBJ2-7; D may be TRBD1 or TRBD2 (5 bases each). The germline V gene has CDR1 MNHEY and CDR2 SVGEGT. There are 15 residues in the CDR3. Trimming took 2 bases from V and 3 from J, leaving 14 bases between them. In nucleotides, the CDR3 is TGTGCCAGCAGTTACCGGGACGGACTCCGCTACGAGCAGTACTTC. It codes for CASSYRDGLRYEQYF.

This clonotype was observed a few times. V usage is TRBV27 and J usage is TRBJ2-7, with D perhaps assigned TRBD1 or TRBD2 (5 bases each). This CDR3 region has 15 residues. The V gene lost 2 bases and the J gene lost 4 bases, with 15 bases spanning the gap. Germline loops: CDR1 MNHEY, CDR2 SMNVEV (reference sequence). The CDR3 DNA reads TGTGCCAGCAGTTTACACGGGCGAGGGGCTTACGAGCAGTACTTC. Translation: CASSLHGRGAYEQYF.

This clonotype was counted between two and nine times. The V call is TRBV20-1, the J call TRBJ2-1; 9 bases match TRBD2. Germline-derived CDR1 and CDR2 are DFQATT and SNEGSKA (reference sequence). V shed 3 bases and J 8 bases; nucleotides not matched to a gene: 5. The CDR3 loop spans 13 amino acids. The CDR3 here is CSARDSGSYEQFF. CDR3 nucleotide sequence: TGCAGTGCTAGGGATAGCGGGAGCTATGAGCAGTTCTTC.

The chain carries TRBV27 and TRBJ2-5, with TRBD2 matching over 9 bases. The J call may not be correct, given that the DNA end is closer to TRBJ2-1. This CDR3 is 17 amino acids long. CDR1 and CDR2 from the germline V gene are MNHEY and SMNVEV (reference sequence). This CDR3 reads CASSFIQAGGLLNEQFF. The CDR3, as DNA: TGTGCCAGCAGTTTTATACAAGCGGGAGGCCTGTTGAATGAGCAGTTCTTC.

The genes are TRBV28 and TRBJ1-2, with D possibly matching TRBD1 (5 bases). CDR1 is MDHEN and CDR2 is SYDVKM in the germline V gene. V dropped 2 bases and J dropped 4 bases, with 14 bases sitting between them. This CDR3 is built from 15 residues. The CDR3 DNA is TGTGCCAGCAGTTTAAGCCGGGACGGGATCTATGGCTACACCTTC. Its translation is CASSLSRDGIYGYTF.

The chain couples TRBV15 to TRBJ2-5; 8 nucleotides line up with TRBD1. The V and J ends lost 5 bases and 4 bases, in that order; junction bases with no gene match: 6. The CDR3 is 14 residues long. The germline CDR1 and CDR2 sequences are LNHNV and YYDKDF (reference sequence). The DNA of the CDR3 is TGTGCCACCAGCTCCGCAGGGGGCGCAGAGACCCAGTACTTC. Translation gives CATSSAGGAETQYF.

This clonotype has a handful of counts. This chain links TRBV28 with TRBJ2-3; D call uncertain. The germline CDR1 and CDR2 sequences are MDHEN and SYDVKM. The CDR3 is 15 amino acids. V lost 6 bases and J lost 9, with 22 bases in between. CDR3 amino acids: CASSPRTPSGGTQYF. The CDR3, as DNA: TGTGCCAGCAGCCCCAGGACCCCCTCCGGTGGGACGCAGTATTTT. The complete variable domain, with remaining parts taken from reference TRBV28 and TRBJ2-3, reads DVKVTQSSRYLVKRTGEKVFLECVQDMDHENMFWYRQDPGLGLRLIYFSYDVKMKEKGDIPEGYSVSREKKERFSLILESASTNQTSMYLCASSPRTPSGGTQYFGPGTRLTVL.

This clonotype has only a few counts. V gene TRBV7-8 combines with J gene TRBJ1-5, with a weak D call TRBD1 (6 bases). This CDR3 contains 16 residues. V lost 0 bases to trimming and J lost 6 bases, with 15 bases between them. Per the germline V gene, CDR1 is SGHVS and CDR2 is FQNEAQ. In DNA, the CDR3 is TGTGCCAGCAGCTTAGCGCCTACAGGGTCTGGTCAGCCCCAGCATTTT. Its translation: CASSLAPTGSGQPQHF.

This clonotype was observed a handful of times. J is TRBJ2-1 and V is TRBV7-3, with D possibly TRBD2 on 5 matching bases. The CDR3 totals 13 residues. CDR1 is SGHTA and CDR2 is FQGTGA in the germline V gene. The V gene lost 5 bases and the J gene lost 6 bases, with 11 bases spanning the gap. The CDR3 reads CASSKFEGNEQFF. Here the CDR3 DNA reads TGTGCCAGCAGCAAGTTTGAGGGCAATGAGCAGTTCTTC.

This clonotype has just a few counts. J is TRBJ2-5 and V is TRBV5-1; D remains unclear. The germline V gene encodes CDR1 SGHRS and CDR2 YFSETQ. Trimming cost V 3 bases and J 1 base, with 16 bases left between them. This CDR3 spans 16 amino acids. This chain's CDR3 is CASSSGHTNRQETQYF. For the CDR3, the DNA is TGCGCCAGCAGCTCCGGGCACACCAACCGCCAAGAGACCCAGTACTTC.

CDR3 in amino acids: CASSLGSKVATQYF. In DNA, the CDR3 is TGTGCCAGCAGTTTGGGATCAAAGGTTGCTACGCAGTATTTT. The gene calls are TRBV28 and TRBJ2-3; D remains ambiguous. Trimming cost V 3 bases and J 8 bases, with 15 bases left between them. The CDR3 loop spans 14 amino acids. Germline V gene lookup returns CDR1 MDHEN and CDR2 SYDVKM.

Concerning this clonotype itself: A much larger clone sits a single nucleotide away, making a read error possible. This rearrangement joins TRBV6-2 or TRBV6-3 to TRBJ2-7, with TRBD2 matching over 11 bases. V dropped 5 bases and J dropped 5; count of bases not matched to a gene: 2. CDR3 length equals 13 residues. Germline V gene data show CDR1 as MNHEY and CDR2 as SVGEGT. The CDR3 bases are TGTGCCAGCAGTGAGGGACTAGCGGACGAGCAGTACTTC. Its translation: CASSEGLADEQYF.

The genes are TRBV15 and TRBJ1-4; D not certain. This CDR3 is 16 amino acids long. Trimming took off 0 bases at V and 3 bases at J, with 11 bases between the two ends. Germline CDR1 LNHNV, CDR2 YYDKDF (reference sequence). In DNA, the CDR3 is TGTGCCACCAGCAGAGAGTATTCGGGGTCTAATGAAAAACTGTTTTTT. It translates to CATSREYSGSNEKLFF.

This sequence joins TRBV4-1 and TRBJ1-1; D remains ambiguous. V was clipped by 1 base and J by 1 base, with 7 bases between them. This CDR3 contains 14 residues. The germline gives CDR1 MGHRA, CDR2 YSYEKL. CDR3 nucleotides: TGCGCCAGCAGCCAAGGGCCGGAGAACACTGAAGCTTTCTTT. Its protein is CASSQGPENTEAFF.

This clonotype came up a few times. The chain links TRBV27 to TRBJ1-1; no firm D call. Germline lookup yields CDR1 MNHEY and CDR2 SMNVEV (reference sequence). Between the trimmed V and J ends, which lost 1 base and 2 bases, there was a span of 14 bases. This CDR3 spans 16 amino acids. This CDR3 reads CASSLYGNSANTEAFF. In DNA, the CDR3 is TGTGCCAGCAGTTTATACGGGAATTCGGCCAACACTGAAGCTTTCTTT.

This clonotype appeared a single time. V and J are TRBV5-4 and TRBJ2-3, with a tentative D call TRBD1 (7 bases). The length of the CDR3 is 16 residues. V was trimmed by 5 bases and J by 0 bases, leaving 16 bases between them. Germline V lookup: CDR1 SGHNT, CDR2 YYREEE (reference sequence). CDR3 DNA: TGTGCCAGCAGGTCCGGAGGGGGCCGCAGCACAGATACGCAGTATTTT. Residues: CASRSGGGRSTDTQYF. The variable domain in full, completed from reference TRBV5-4 and TRBJ2-3, reads ETGVTQSPTHLIKTRGQQVTLRCSSQSGHNTVSWYQQALGQGPQFIFQYYREEENGRGNFPPRFSGLQFPNYSSELNVNALELDDSALYLCASRSGGGRSTDTQYFGPGTRLTVL.